The 19 T cell receptor beta chains presented below share a single source sample, sequenced in a study of blood T cell repertoires in COVID-19. Repertoires were generated with immunoSEQ multiplex PCR, while TCRdb's copy carries only in-frame clones and drops some. This sample has more than 200,000 clones, with around 86% found just once. Source material: peripheral blood. The origin of the receptors is a woman between 55 and 75 years old with COVID-19, enrolled during active disease.

The chain uses TRBV19 and TRBJ1-5; 8 bases map to TRBD1. This CDR3 comprises 17 residues. Germline CDR1 and CDR2: LNHDA and SQIVND (reference sequence). Trimming removed 4 bases from V and 0 bases from J; junction bases left unmatched: 8. CDR3 nucleotides: TGTGCCAGTAGTAACCTGGGACAGGCTTTTAGCAATCAGCCCCAGCATTTT. Translation gives CASSNLGQAFSNQPQHF.

The chain has TRBV6-4 and TRBJ2-2; 8 nucleotides align to TRBD1. There are 14 residues in the CDR3. Trimming took 4 bases from V and 13 from J; bases not matched to a gene: 11. CDR1 MRHNA and CDR2 SNTAGT come from the germline V gene. The CDR3 nucleotides are TGTGCCAGCAGTGGTCAGGGGGCCCCGGGTCGGCTGTTTTTT. Its translation: CASSGQGAPGRLFF.

J is TRBJ1-4 and V is TRBV5-1; the D is unclear. This CDR3 spans 16 amino acids. V lost 4 bases, J lost 0 bases, and 13 bases lay in between. The germline CDR1 and CDR2 sequences are SGHRS and YFSETQ. The CDR3 coding sequence is TGCGCCAGCAGCCCGGGGTTCGGTGCAACTAATGAAAAACTGTTTTTT. This translates into CASSPGFGATNEKLFF. Together with reference TRBV5-1 and TRBJ1-4, the CDR3 gives the full variable domain: KAGVTQTPRYLIKTRGQQVTLSCSPISGHRSVSWYQQTPGQGLQFLFEYFSETQRNKGNFPGRFSGRQFSNSRSEMNVSTLELGDSALYLCASSPGFGATNEKLFFGSGTQLSVL.

The rearrangement joins TRBV11-2 to TRBJ2-3, with D possibly TRBD1 on 6 matching bases. V shed 5 bases and J shed 6 bases, with 15 bases lying between them. Germline loops: CDR1 SGHAT, CDR2 FQNNGV. The CDR3 length is 14 residues. In DNA, the CDR3 is TGTGCCAGCAGCCCCCGGGACAACCGGGATACGCAGTATTTT. Translating it yields CASSPRDNRDTQYF.

The rearrangement uses TRBV9 and TRBJ1-1; TRBD1 aligns across 7 bases. This CDR3 region has 15 residues. From germline, CDR1 is SGDLS and CDR2 YYNGEE. V gave up 4 bases and J gave up 4 bases; unmatched junction bases: 10. CDR3 bases: TGTGCCAGCAGCTTAGGGGGCGGGGGAAGCACTGAAGCTTTCTTT. Encoded protein: CASSLGGGGSTEAFF.

The chain combines TRBV4-2 with TRBJ2-7; D possibly corresponds to TRBD2 (5 bases). CDR1 and CDR2 from the germline V gene are LGHNA and YNFKEQ. Trimming took off 4 bases at V and 0 bases at J, with 10 bases between the two ends. The CDR3 sequence is 14 residues long. As DNA, the CDR3 is TGTGCCAGCAGCCTTGGGAGCGACTCCTACGAGCAGTACTTC. It translates to CASSLGSDSYEQYF.

The V and J genes are TRBV7-2 and TRBJ2-3, with 7 nucleotides matching TRBD1. The CDR3 has 16 amino acids. The germline CDR1 and CDR2 sequences are SGHTA and FQGNSA. The ends lost 2 bases at V and 5 bases at J; junction bases unmatched: 10. This CDR3 reads CASSLYSGQSGDTQYF. The CDR3 bases are TGTGCCAGCAGCTTATATTCGGGACAGTCGGGAGATACGCAGTATTTT.

The chain recombines TRBV2 with TRBJ1-4; TRBD1 matches at 10 bases. The CDR3 length is 16 residues. The J segment lost 5 bases and the V segment lost 6 bases, leaving 9 bases of the junction unmatched. Germline loops: CDR1 SNHLY, CDR2 FYNNEI. The CDR3 sequence: CASSARDRGPNEKLFF. In DNA, the CDR3 is TGTGCCAGCAGCGCCCGGGACAGGGGCCCAAATGAAAAACTGTTTTTT. Complete variable domain (other parts from reference TRBV2 and TRBJ1-4): EPEVTQTPSHQVTQMGQEVILRCVPISNHLYFYWYRQILGQKVEFLVSFYNNEISEKSEIFDDQFSVERPDGSNFTLKIRSTKLEDSAMYFCASSARDRGPNEKLFFGSGTQLSVL.

The chain recombines TRBV11-3 with TRBJ1-1; TRBD1 matches 7 bases. Germline CDR1 SGHNT, CDR2 YENEEA. This CDR3 is built from 13 residues. J lost 7 bases, V lost 5 bases, and 7 bases had no gene match. CDR3 amino acids: CASSHTGENEAFF. CDR3 in DNA: TGTGCCAGCAGCCACACAGGGGAAAATGAAGCTTTCTTT.

The chain has TRBV9 and TRBJ2-2, with a weak D call TRBD1 (6 bases). V shed 4 bases and J shed 8 bases, with 9 bases lying between them. The CDR3 runs to 12 residues. The germline V gene has CDR1 SGDLS and CDR2 YYNGEE. In DNA form, the CDR3 reads TGTGCCAGCAGCTTCAGGGGAGGGGAGCTGTTTTTT. Its translation: CASSFRGGELFF.

This rearrangement joins TRBV27 to TRBJ2-7; D may be TRBD2 (5 bases). Germline V gene sequence: CDR1 MNHEY, CDR2 SMNVEV (reference sequence). The CDR3 runs 14 residues. Trimming removed 5 bases from V and 2 bases from J, with 13 bases in between. CDR3 in amino acids: CASSPRTGAYEQYF. CDR3 bases: TGTGCCAGCAGTCCCCGGACTGGGGCCTACGAGCAGTACTTC.

CDR3 region: CASTPGLGADTQYF. The CDR3 region has the DNA TGCGCCAGCACCCCTGGCTTAGGGGCTGATACGCAGTATTTT. V is TRBV5-1 and J is TRBJ2-3; D possibly corresponds to TRBD1 (5 bases). CDR1 is SGHRS, CDR2 YFSETQ, per germline. This CDR3 is built from 14 residues. Trimming took 6 bases from V and 6 from J, leaving 17 bases between them.

The genes are TRBV24-1 and TRBJ2-2; possible D gene TRBD1, 6 bases. This CDR3 comprises 16 residues. The germline V and J ends were trimmed by 1 base and 5 bases, with 13 bases remaining between them. Germline assignment: CDR1 KGHDR and CDR2 SFDVKD. In DNA, the CDR3 is TGTGCCACCAGTGATTTCACACAGGGCGGTACCGGGGAGCTGTTTTTT. Translated, it gives CATSDFTQGGTGELFF.

The rearrangement joins TRBV29-1 to TRBJ2-2; D gene unclear. This CDR3 comprises 15 residues. With 3 bases removed from V and 0 bases from J, the gap between germline ends came to 11 bases. CDR1 SQVTM and CDR2 ANQGSEA come from the germline V gene. The CDR3 loop is CSVERSPTNTGELFF. CDR3 sequence (DNA): TGCAGCGTTGAGAGGAGCCCGACGAACACCGGGGAGCTGTTTTTT.

This clone has ten or more counts. The chain combines TRBV29-1 with TRBJ1-5; D ambiguous. The CDR3 contains 13 residues. Trimming removed 5 bases from V and 5 bases from J, with 13 bases in between. The germline gives CDR1 SQVTM, CDR2 ANQGSEA. CDR3 protein: CSVQVQPDQPQHF. The DNA for the CDR3 is TGCAGCGTTCAGGTACAGCCGGATCAGCCCCAGCATTTT.

The chain couples TRBV18 to TRBJ1-4; D unresolved. V shed 1 base and J shed 11 bases, with 8 bases lying between them. CDR1 and CDR2 (germline): KGHSH, LQKENI. The CDR3 totals 12 residues. Written as DNA, the CDR3 is TGTGCCAGCTCACCACAGGGAGCGAAACTGTTTTTT. Translation gives CASSPQGAKLFF.

The J gene is TRBJ2-7, the V gene TRBV5-4; TRBD2 aligns across 8 bases. Per the germline V gene, CDR1 is SGHNT and CDR2 is YYREEE (reference sequence). The CDR3 is 14 amino acids. With 0 bases clipped from V and 3 bases from J, the junction kept 2 bases outside the gene matches. The CDR3 loop reads CASSLGGLVYEQYF. The CDR3 DNA follows: TGTGCCAGCAGCTTGGGGGGACTAGTCTACGAGCAGTACTTC.

The chain has TRBV9 and TRBJ1-2; 11 positions match TRBD1. This CDR3 contains 20 residues. The V gene's germline CDR1 is SGDLS and CDR2 YYNGEE. The trim removed 4 bases at V and 0 bases at J, leaving 17 bases unmatched. CDR3 loop: CASSPLRGTGGTTANYGYTF. In DNA form, the CDR3 reads TGTGCCAGCAGCCCCTTGCGGGGGACAGGGGGAACAACCGCTAACTATGGCTACACCTTC.

The genes are TRBV28 and TRBJ2-3, with 7 bases lining up with TRBD2. The J segment lost 1 base and the V segment lost 6 bases, leaving 13 bases of the junction unmatched. CDR3 length equals 17 residues. Germline loops: CDR1 MDHEN, CDR2 SYDVKM. CDR3 DNA sequence: TGTGCCAGCAGACAGAGGGGTCGCGGGAGAGGCACAGATACGCAGTATTTT. It yields the protein CASRQRGRGRGTDTQYF.